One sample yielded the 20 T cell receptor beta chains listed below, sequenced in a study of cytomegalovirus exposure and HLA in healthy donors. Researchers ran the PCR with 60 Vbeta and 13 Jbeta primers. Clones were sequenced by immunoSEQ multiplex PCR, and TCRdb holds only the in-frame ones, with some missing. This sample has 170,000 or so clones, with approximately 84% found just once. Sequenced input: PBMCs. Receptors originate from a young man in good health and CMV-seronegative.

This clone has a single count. The CDR3 here is CASSLWAQLNSPLHF. CDR3 DNA: TGTGCCAGCAGTTTATGGGCCCAGCTAAATTCACCCCTCCACTTT. The chain has TRBV27 and TRBJ1-6; the D is unclear. The ends were cut back, 1 base at V and 7 bases at J, with 11 bases in the middle. Germline CDR1 is MNHEY and CDR2 is SMNVEV (reference sequence). This CDR3 spans 15 amino acids.

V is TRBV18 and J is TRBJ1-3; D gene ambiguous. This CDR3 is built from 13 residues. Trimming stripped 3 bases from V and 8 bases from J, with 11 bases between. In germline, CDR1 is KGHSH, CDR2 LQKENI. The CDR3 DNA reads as TGTGCCAGCTCACCGGGGTCCGGGGACACCATATATTTT. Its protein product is CASSPGSGDTIYF.

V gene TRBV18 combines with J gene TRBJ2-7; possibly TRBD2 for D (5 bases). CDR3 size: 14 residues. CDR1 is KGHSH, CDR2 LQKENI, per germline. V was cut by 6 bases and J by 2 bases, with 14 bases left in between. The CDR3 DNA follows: TGTGCCAGCTCCCCGGGGAAGGGCCCCTACGAGCAGTACTTC. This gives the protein CASSPGKGPYEQYF.

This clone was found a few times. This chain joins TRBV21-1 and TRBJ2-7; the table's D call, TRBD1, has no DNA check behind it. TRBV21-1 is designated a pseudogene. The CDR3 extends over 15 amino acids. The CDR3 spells CASSKITATQAPQYF. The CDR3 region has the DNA TGTGCCAGCAGCAAAATTACGGCGACGCAGGCCCCGCAGTACTTC.

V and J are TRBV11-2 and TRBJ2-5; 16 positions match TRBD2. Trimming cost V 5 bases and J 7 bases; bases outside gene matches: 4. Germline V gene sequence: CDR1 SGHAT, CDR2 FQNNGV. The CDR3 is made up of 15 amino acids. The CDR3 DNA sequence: TGTGCCAGCAGCCCGGGGACTAGCGGGGGGGTGACCCAGTACTTC. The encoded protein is CASSPGTSGGVTQYF.

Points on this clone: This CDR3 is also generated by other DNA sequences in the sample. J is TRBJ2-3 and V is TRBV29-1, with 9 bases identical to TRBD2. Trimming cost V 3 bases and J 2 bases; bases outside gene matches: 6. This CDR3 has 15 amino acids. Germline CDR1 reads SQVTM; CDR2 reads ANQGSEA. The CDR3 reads CSVDPAGGITDTQYF. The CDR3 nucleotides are TGCAGCGTTGATCCGGCGGGGGGGATCACAGATACGCAGTATTTT.

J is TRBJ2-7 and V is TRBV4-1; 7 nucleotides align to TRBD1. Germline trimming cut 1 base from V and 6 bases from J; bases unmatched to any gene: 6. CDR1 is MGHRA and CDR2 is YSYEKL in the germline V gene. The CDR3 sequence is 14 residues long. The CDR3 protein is CASSQASGTVEQYF. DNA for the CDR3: TGCGCCAGCAGCCAAGCCTCCGGGACAGTCGAGCAGTACTTC.

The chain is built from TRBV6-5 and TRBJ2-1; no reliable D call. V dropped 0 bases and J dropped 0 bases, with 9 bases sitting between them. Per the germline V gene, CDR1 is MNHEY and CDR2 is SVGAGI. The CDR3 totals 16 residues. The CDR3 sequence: CASSYSPGSSYNEQFF. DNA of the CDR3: TGTGCCAGCAGTTACTCCCCGGGTAGCTCCTACAATGAGCAGTTCTTC.

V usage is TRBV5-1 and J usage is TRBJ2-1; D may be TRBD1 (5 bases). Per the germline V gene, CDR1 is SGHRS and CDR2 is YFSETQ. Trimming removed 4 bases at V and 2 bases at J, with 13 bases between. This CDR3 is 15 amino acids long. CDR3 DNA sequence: TGCGCCAGCAGCGAAGGACACTTAGCCTACAATGAGCAGTTCTTC. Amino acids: CASSEGHLAYNEQFF.

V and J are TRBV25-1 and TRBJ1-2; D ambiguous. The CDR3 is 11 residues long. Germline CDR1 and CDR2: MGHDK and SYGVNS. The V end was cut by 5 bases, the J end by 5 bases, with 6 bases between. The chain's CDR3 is CASSRLYGYTF. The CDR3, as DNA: TGTGCCAGCAGTCGGTTGTATGGCTACACCTTC.

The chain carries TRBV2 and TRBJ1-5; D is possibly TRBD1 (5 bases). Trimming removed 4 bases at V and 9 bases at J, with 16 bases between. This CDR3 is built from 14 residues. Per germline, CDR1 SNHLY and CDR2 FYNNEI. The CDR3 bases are TGTGCCAGCAGTGCTGGCCAGGGTGGAAGGCCCCAGCATTTT. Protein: CASSAGQGGRPQHF. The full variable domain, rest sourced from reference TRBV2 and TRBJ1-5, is EPEVTQTPSHQVTQMGQEVILRCVPISNHLYFYWYRQILGQKVEFLVSFYNNEISEKSEIFDDQFSVERPDGSNFTLKIRSTKLEDSAMYFCASSAGQGGRPQHFGDGTRLSIL.

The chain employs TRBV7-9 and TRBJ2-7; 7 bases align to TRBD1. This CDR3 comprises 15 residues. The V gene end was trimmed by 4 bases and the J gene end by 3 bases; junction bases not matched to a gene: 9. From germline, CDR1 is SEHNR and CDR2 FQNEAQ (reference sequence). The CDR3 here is CASSSTGEKHYEQYF. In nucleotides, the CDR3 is TGTGCCAGCAGCTCCACAGGGGAGAAGCACTACGAGCAGTACTTC.

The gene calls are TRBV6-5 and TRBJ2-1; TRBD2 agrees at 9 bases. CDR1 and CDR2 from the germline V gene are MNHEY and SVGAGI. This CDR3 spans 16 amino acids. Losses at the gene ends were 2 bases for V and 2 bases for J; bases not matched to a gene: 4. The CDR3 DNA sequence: TGTGCCAGCAGTTACGTAGCGGGGGATACCTACAATGAGCAGTTCTTC. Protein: CASSYVAGDTYNEQFF.

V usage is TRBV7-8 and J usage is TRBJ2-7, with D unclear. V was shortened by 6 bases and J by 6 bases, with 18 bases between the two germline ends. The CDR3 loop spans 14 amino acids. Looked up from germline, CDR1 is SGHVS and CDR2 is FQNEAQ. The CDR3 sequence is CASSWSASLREQYF. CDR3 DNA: TGTGCCAGCAGTTGGAGCGCATCCCTCCGCGAGCAGTACTTC. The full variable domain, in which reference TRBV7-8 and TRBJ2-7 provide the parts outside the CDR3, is GAGVSQSPRYKVAKRGQDVALRCDPISGHVSLFWYQQALGQGPEFLTYFQNEAQLDKSGLPSDRFFAERPEGSVSTLKIQRTQQEDSAVYLCASSWSASLREQYFGPGTRLTVT.

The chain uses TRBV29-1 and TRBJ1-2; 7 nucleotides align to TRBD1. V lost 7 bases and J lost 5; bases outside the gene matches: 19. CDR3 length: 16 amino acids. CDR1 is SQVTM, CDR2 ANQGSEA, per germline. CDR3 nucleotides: TGCAGCGCATCGGACCGACAGGGCCTCGCGTGGTATGGCTACACCTTC. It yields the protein CSASDRQGLAWYGYTF.

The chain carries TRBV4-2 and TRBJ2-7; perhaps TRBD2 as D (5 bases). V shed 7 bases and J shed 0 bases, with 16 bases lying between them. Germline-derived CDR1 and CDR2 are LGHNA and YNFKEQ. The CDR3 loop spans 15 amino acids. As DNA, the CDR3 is TGTGCCAGCACCCAGGCCATGGGGAGCTCCTACGAGCAGTACTTC. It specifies CASTQAMGSSYEQYF.

CDR3 sequence reads: CASSPTPDTQYF. The CDR3 DNA reads as TGTGCCAGCAGCCCCACTCCAGATACGCAGTATTTT. The chain uses TRBV7-9 and TRBJ2-3; D is uncertain. Trimming cost V 5 bases and J 4 bases, with 7 bases left between them. This CDR3 is 12 amino acids long. Germline V CDR1 and CDR2: SEHNR, FQNEAQ (reference sequence).

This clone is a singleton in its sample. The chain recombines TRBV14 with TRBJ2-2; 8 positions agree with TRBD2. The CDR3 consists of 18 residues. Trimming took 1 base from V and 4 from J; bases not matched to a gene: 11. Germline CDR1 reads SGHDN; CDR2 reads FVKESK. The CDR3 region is CASSQAGLGIRATGELFF. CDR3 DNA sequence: TGTGCCAGCAGCCAAGCGGGACTAGGCATCAGAGCCACCGGGGAGCTGTTTTTT.

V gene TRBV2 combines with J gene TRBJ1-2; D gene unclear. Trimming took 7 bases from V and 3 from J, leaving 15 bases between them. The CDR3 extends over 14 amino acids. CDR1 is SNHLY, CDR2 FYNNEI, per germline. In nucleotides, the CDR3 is TGTGCCAGCACCACACCCCCAAGTTACTATGGCTACACCTTC. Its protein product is CASTTPPSYYGYTF.

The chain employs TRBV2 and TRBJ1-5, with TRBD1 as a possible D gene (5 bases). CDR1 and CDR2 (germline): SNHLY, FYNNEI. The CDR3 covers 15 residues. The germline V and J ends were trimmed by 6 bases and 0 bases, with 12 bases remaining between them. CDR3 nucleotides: TGTGCCAGCAGAGGCCGGGGACTTAGCAATCAGCCCCAGCATTTT. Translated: CASRGRGLSNQPQHF.